The rows below give T cell receptor beta chains drawn from one sample of a study of shared clonotypes between healthy human individuals. TCRdb's table, derived via immunoSEQ multiplex PCR, lists solely in-frame clones and lacks some. This sample has about 980,000 clones, with 70% to 85% found just once. Sequencing was carried out using memory CD4+ T cells sorted from blood. Receptor source: a young man in good health. Each CDR3 is given with its conserved first and last residue. D genes are given only for firm matches. Where a row states a size, it is once, few, many or the class of an expanded clone; other rows omit it.

D	V	J	size	CDR3	DNA
.	TRBV7-9	TRBJ2-5	.	CASSLDPVQETQYF	TGTGCCAGCAGCTTAGACCCGGTCCAAGAGACCCAGTACTTC
.	TRBV9	TRBJ1-4	.	CASSVGPATNEKLFF	TGTGCCAGCAGCGTAGGCCCTGCAACTAATGAAAAACTGTTTTTT
.	TRBV27	TRBJ2-1	.	CASSLSAEQFF	TGTGCCAGCAGTTTGTCCGCTGAGCAGTTCTTC
.	TRBV4-3	TRBJ1-5	once	CASSQDPAVGQPQHF	TGCGCCAGCAGCCAAGATCCGGCCGTGGGGCAGCCCCAGCATTTT
.	TRBV5-6	TRBJ2-1	.	CASSFGKYNEQFF	TGTGCCAGCAGCTTCGGAAAATACAATGAGCAGTTCTTC
.	TRBV10-3	TRBJ2-1	.	CAISPGGRDYNEQFF	TGTGCCATCAGCCCTGGAGGGCGAGACTACAATGAGCAGTTCTTC
TRBD1	TRBV6-1	TRBJ1-6	.	CASSEAPGQGGNSPLHF	TGTGCCAGCAGTGAAGCCCCCGGACAGGGCGGGAATTCACCCCTCCACTTT
.	TRBV19	TRBJ2-2	.	CAPLHTGELFF	TGTGCCCCGTTGCACACCGGGGAGCTGTTTTTT
.	TRBV5-4	TRBJ2-1	.	CASSLGWNEQFF	TGTGCCAGCAGCTTGGGCTGGAATGAGCAGTTCTTC
.	TRBV7-9	TRBJ2-4	.	CASTGREAKNIQYF	TGTGCCAGCACGGGGCGTGAGGCCAAAAACATTCAGTACTTC
.	TRBV14	TRBJ2-6	.	CASSRDGLGASSVLTF	TGTGCCAGCAGCCGGGACGGACTCGGGGCAAGCAGCGTCCTGACTTTC